The 25 T cell receptor beta chains below come from one sample, sequenced in a study of somatic mutations in cytotoxic T cells in rheumatoid arthritis. The data were produced by immunoSEQ multiplex PCR, yet TCRdb's version contains in-frame clones alone and is incomplete. The table records approximately 30,000 clones, 82% of them present only once. Sequenced sample: CD8+ T cells sorted from blood. The receptors originated from an adult with rheumatoid arthritis.

The V gene is TRBV5-1, the J gene TRBJ2-1; 9 nucleotides agree with TRBD2. Germline V gene sequence: CDR1 SGHRS, CDR2 YFSETQ. The V gene end was trimmed by 4 bases and the J gene end by 2 bases; junction bases not matched to a gene: 7. The CDR3 length is 16 residues. CDR3 loop: CASSPSGGITYNEQFF. The CDR3 nucleotides read TGCGCCAGCAGCCCAAGCGGGGGGATCACCTACAATGAGCAGTTCTTC.

Of note for this clone: At one end, the junction sequence differs from germline, possibly due to a read error. The V and J genes are TRBV29-1 and TRBJ2-2; D is possibly TRBD2 (6 bases). The CDR3 has 15 amino acids. Germline V gene data show CDR1 as SQVTM and CDR2 as ANQGSEA. DNA for the CDR3: TGCAACGTTGAAGTCGTTAGCGGGAACACCGGGGAGCTGTTTTTT. Its protein is CNVEVVSGNTGELFF.

This clone was seen a few times. The chain recombines TRBV6-1 with TRBJ1-1, with D unclear. This CDR3 has 10 residues. In germline, CDR1 is MNHNS, CDR2 SASEGT. Trimming shortened V by 4 bases and J by 13 bases, and 10 bases separated the two germline ends. The DNA for the CDR3 is TGTGCCAGCAGTGGGTCGAAAAGTTTCTTT. It translates to CASSGSKSFF.

The count of this clone is one. V is TRBV11-2 and J is TRBJ2-1; the match to TRBD2 covers 7 bases. Germline CDR1 reads SGHAT; CDR2 reads FQNNGV. The CDR3 runs to 16 residues. The V segment lost 2 bases and the J segment 5 bases; nucleotides outside the gene matches: 9. The chain's CDR3 is CASSLYLAVRDNEQFF. CDR3 nucleotide sequence: TGTGCCAGCAGCTTATATCTAGCGGTAAGGGACAATGAGCAGTTCTTC.

This clone has a single count. This chain uses TRBV5-1 with TRBJ2-1, with 8 bases aligning to TRBD1. The CDR3 covers 15 residues. J lost 3 bases, V lost 0 bases, and 2 bases had no gene match. Germline CDR1 is SGHRS and CDR2 is YFSETQ. The CDR3 sequence is CASSLGDRIYNEQFF. In DNA form, the CDR3 reads TGCGCCAGCAGCTTGGGGGACAGGATCTACAATGAGCAGTTCTTC.

This clone turned up a few times. This chain links TRBV6-1 with TRBJ2-7, with 7 bases lining up with TRBD1. CDR3 length equals 15 residues. Unmatched junction bases numbered 4, after V lost 1 base and J lost 1 base. Germline loops: CDR1 MNHNS, CDR2 SASEGT. The CDR3 spells CASSEEGAGSYEQYF. The CDR3 bases are TGTGCCAGCAGTGAAGAGGGGGCCGGGTCCTACGAGCAGTACTTC.

The chain combines TRBV5-1 with TRBJ2-7; the D is unclear. With 2 bases removed from V and 0 bases from J, the gap between germline ends came to 12 bases. The CDR3 is 15 residues long. CDR1 and CDR2 (germline): SGHRS, YFSETQ. CDR3 bases: TGCGCCAGCAGCTTACCGGCCCCGAGCTCCTACGAGCAGTACTTC. It specifies CASSLPAPSSYEQYF.

This rearrangement joins TRBV7-9 to TRBJ1-4; D gene uncertain. The germline CDR1 and CDR2 sequences are SEHNR and FQNEAQ (reference sequence). Trimming cost V 1 base and J 2 bases, with 8 bases left between them. The CDR3 consists of 15 residues. The chain's CDR3 is CASSLEGSTNEKLFF. Here the CDR3 DNA reads TGTGCCAGCAGCTTAGAAGGCAGTACTAATGAAAAACTGTTTTTT.

This clone was seen just once. This rearrangement joins TRBV30 to TRBJ2-7; D call uncertain. Between the trimmed V and J ends, which lost 3 bases and 4 bases, there was a span of 7 bases. Germline lookup yields CDR1 GTSNPN and CDR2 SVGIG (reference sequence). This CDR3 spans 11 amino acids. In DNA, the CDR3 is TGTGCCTGGAGGGGGTTGTACGAGCAGTACTTC. It yields the protein CAWRGLYEQYF. Supplemented by reference TRBV30 and TRBJ2-7, the full variable domain reads SQTIHQWPATLVQPVGSPLSLECTVEGTSNPNLYWYRQAAGRGLQLLFYSVGIGQISSEVPQNLSASRPQDRQFILSSKKLLLSDSGFYLCAWRGLYEQYFGPGTRLTVT.

The gene calls are TRBV10-3 and TRBJ2-7; 9 bases match TRBD2. Looked up from germline, CDR1 is ENHRY and CDR2 is SYGVKD. Trimming removed 6 bases from V and 2 bases from J; junction bases left unmatched: 11. The CDR3 totals 16 residues. The CDR3 bases are TGTGCCATCAGGGGCCAGAGCGGGGGGCCCACCTACGAGCAGTACTTC. Residues: CAIRGQSGGPTYEQYF.

The chain uses TRBV7-6 and TRBJ2-1; no firm D call. This CDR3 is 11 amino acids long. V shed 3 bases and J shed 8 bases, with 5 bases lying between them. Germline CDR1 SGHVS, CDR2 FNYEAQ. This CDR3 reads CASSLLYEQFF. The CDR3 nucleotides are TGTGCCAGCAGCTTGTTGTATGAGCAGTTCTTC.

This chain uses TRBV10-3 with TRBJ1-2; no clear D gene. The CDR3 covers 11 residues. Germline lookup yields CDR1 ENHRY and CDR2 SYGVKD. V shed 10 bases and J shed 7 bases, with 13 bases lying between them. CDR3 sequence (DNA): TGTGCCACTCGAGAGGGAAGTGGCTACACCTTC. Translation gives CATREGSGYTF.

The rearrangement uses TRBV2 and TRBJ1-3, with D unresolved. From germline, CDR1 is SNHLY and CDR2 FYNNEI. The CDR3 is 14 amino acids. V lost 3 bases and J lost 0, with 6 bases in between. This CDR3 reads CASSDGSSGNTIYF. CDR3 nucleotide sequence: TGTGCCAGCAGTGATGGGTCCTCTGGAAACACCATATATTTT.

This clone was observed a handful of times. V and J are TRBV6-5 and TRBJ1-1, with TRBD1 identical over 9 bases. The germline V gene encodes CDR1 MNHEY and CDR2 SVGAGI. Trimming cost V 9 bases and J 5 bases; bases outside gene matches: 10. CDR3 length: 14 residues. CDR3 loop: CASLPGQGPTEAFF. The DNA for the CDR3 is TGTGCCAGTCTCCCGGGACAGGGTCCGACTGAAGCTTTCTTT.

This clone was found a few times. This rearrangement joins TRBV7-3 to TRBJ2-1; D gene unclear. Germline V gene lookup returns CDR1 SGHTA and CDR2 FQGTGA. V lost 5 bases to trimming and J lost 4 bases, with 9 bases between them. The length of the CDR3 is 13 residues. The CDR3: CASSANGYNEQFF. The CDR3 DNA reads TGTGCCAGCAGCGCTAACGGTTACAATGAGCAGTTCTTC.

The chain employs TRBV6-4 and TRBJ2-1; TRBD2 matches 11 bases. The CDR3 loop spans 15 amino acids. The ends lost 3 bases at V and 6 bases at J; junction bases unmatched: 4. Germline CDR1 and CDR2: MRHNA and SNTAGT. As DNA, the CDR3 is TGTGCCAGCAGTGAACTAGCGGGAGCGTCCAATGAGCAGTTCTTC. This codes for CASSELAGASNEQFF.

The V call is TRBV9, the J call TRBJ2-5, with D possibly TRBD2 on 6 matching bases. Germline loops: CDR1 SGDLS, CDR2 YYNGEE. The CDR3 covers 13 residues. The ends were cut back, 4 bases at V and 3 bases at J, with 10 bases in the middle. The CDR3 region is CASSRDFKETQYF. The DNA for the CDR3 is TGTGCCAGCAGCCGGGACTTTAAAGAGACCCAGTACTTC.

The rearrangement links TRBV6-1 to TRBJ2-1, with D possibly matching TRBD1 (5 bases). Germline CDR1 MNHNS, CDR2 SASEGT. The CDR3 is 15 residues long. Trimming took off 4 bases at V and 6 bases at J, with 16 bases between the two ends. The DNA for the CDR3 is TGTGCCAGCAGTGGGGAAATGAGACAGTTCAATGAGCAGTTCTTC. Encoded protein: CASSGEMRQFNEQFF.

The sample holds one count of this clone. This chain joins TRBV5-6 and TRBJ2-1; 9 bases are a match to TRBD1. The V gene's germline CDR1 is SGHDT and CDR2 YYEEEE. V lost 5 bases to trimming and J lost 2 bases; unmatched junction nucleotides: 8. The CDR3 length is 16 residues. In DNA form, the CDR3 reads TGTGCCAGCAGTTTTGTCCACAGGGGGCCCTACAATGAGCAGTTCTTC. Translation: CASSFVHRGPYNEQFF.

The chain uses TRBV19 and TRBJ2-2; D unresolved. The V gene lost 0 bases and the J gene lost 7 bases, with 9 bases spanning the gap. The CDR3 extends over 14 amino acids. CDR1 and CDR2 from the germline V gene are LNHDA and SQIVND (reference sequence). The CDR3 DNA reads as TGTGCCAGTAGTATAGATCCCCGCGGCGGGGAGCTGTTTTTT. It encodes CASSIDPRGGELFF.

The rearrangement uses TRBV30 and TRBJ1-2, with unresolved D. The CDR3 covers 13 residues. V was trimmed by 2 bases and J by 3 bases, leaving 10 bases between them. Germline V lookup: CDR1 GTSNPN, CDR2 SVGIG (reference sequence). In nucleotides, the CDR3 is TGTGCCTGGAGTCACTTCCGGTACTATGGCTACACCTTC. Its protein product is CAWSHFRYYGYTF. Full variable domain (rest looked up from reference TRBV30 and TRBJ1-2): SQTIHQWPATLVQPVGSPLSLECTVEGTSNPNLYWYRQAAGRGLQLLFYSVGIGQISSEVPQNLSASRPQDRQFILSSKKLLLSDSGFYLCAWSHFRYYGYTFGSGTRLTVV.

As regards this clone: The same CDR3 can be traced to other DNA sequences in this sample. V usage is TRBV5-4 and J usage is TRBJ1-1; D remains unclear. CDR3 length: 13 residues. The germline V gene has CDR1 SGHNT and CDR2 YYREEE (reference sequence). V was trimmed by 4 bases and J by 1 base, leaving 8 bases between them. CDR3 DNA sequence: TGTGCCAGCAGCCAAACTAGGAACACTGAAGCTTTCTTT. It translates to CASSQTRNTEAFF.

The rearrangement uses TRBV19 and TRBJ2-1; 9 nucleotides align to TRBD2. Germline V gives CDR1 LNHDA, CDR2 SQIVND (reference sequence). With 6 bases clipped from V and 5 bases from J, the junction kept 8 bases outside the gene matches. The CDR3 has 15 residues. As DNA, the CDR3 is TGTGCCAGTAGAAATAGCGGGGGAGAAAACAATGAGCAGTTCTTC. Amino acid sequence: CASRNSGGENNEQFF.

This chain joins TRBV7-9 and TRBJ1-5, with D possibly TRBD1 on 5 matching bases. With 6 bases removed from V and 4 bases from J, the gap between germline ends came to 7 bases. This CDR3 contains 12 residues. Germline V gene sequence: CDR1 SEHNR, CDR2 FQNEAQ (reference sequence). The CDR3 reads CASRGGNQPQHF. The CDR3 coding sequence is TGTGCCAGCAGGGGGGGTAATCAGCCCCAGCATTTT.

The chain employs TRBV11-2 and TRBJ2-7, with D possibly being TRBD2 (5 bases). In germline, CDR1 is SGHAT, CDR2 FQNNGV. This CDR3 comprises 17 residues. V dropped 0 bases and J dropped 0 bases, with 15 bases sitting between them. The CDR3 reads CASSLDPSGYYSYEQYF. The CDR3 DNA sequence: TGTGCCAGCAGCTTAGATCCCTCGGGATATTACTCCTACGAGCAGTACTTC.